This T cell receptor (beta chain) came from a study of neurological immune-mediated disorders. General study results and limits: Phylogenetic grouping assigned the repertoires of 18 of 34 multiple sclerosis patients to a single related-CDR3 cluster, representing a possible signature. The authors found no clinical or MRI feature associated with the multiple sclerosis repertoire cluster.

As concerns this clonotype: Its antigen is currently unknown.

As for the cDNA, it was generated by 5'RACE with 10-nucleotide random UMIs. Each sequencing run yielded over 170 million TCR-beta sequences from 15-18 subjects. From the 5' RACE reads, TCRdb called clonotypes with MiXCR, one entry per CDR3 protein. The sample contains 55,000 to 70,000 distinct CDR3 sequences, over 5% of which appear only once. The CDR3 is 15 residues long. Germline lookup yields CDR1 SGHAT and CDR2 FQNNGV. V lost 5 bases to trimming and J lost 6 bases, with 16 bases between them. The sample consisted of PBMCs. This clonotype was obtained from a human donor with multiple sclerosis. The donor label of this sample is uncertain. The chain has TRBV11-2 and TRBJ2-2; D unclear. CDR3 residues: CASSLRDMGSGELFF. CDR3 DNA: TGTGCCAGCAGCCTACGAGACATGGGATCCGGGGAGCTGTTTTTT.